This T cell receptor (beta chain) was documented in a study of CD8 T cells in ankylosing spondylitis. General study points: For ankylosing spondylitis blood, a TCR beta motif of eight or nine highly homologous variants appeared characteristic.

Quantitative 5'-RACE was performed with molecular barcodes, and it yielded the TCR beta libraries. TCRdb re-called the 5' RACE reads with MiXCR, one entry per CDR3 protein. The sample consists of roughly 150,000 distinct CDR3 sequences, approximately 9.9% of them appearing once. This clonotype was counted a few times. The antigen is not known. The CDR3 length is 13 residues. With 2 bases removed from V and 1 base from J, the gap between germline ends came to 6 bases. Germline loops: CDR1 MGHRA, CDR2 YSYEKL. Specimen: blood, either unsorted or a sorted T cell fraction (not recorded which). The genes are TRBV4-1 and TRBJ2-7; D not certain. The TCR comes from a female donor with ankylosing spondylitis or in good health (not recorded which). The CDR3 coding sequence is TGCGCCAGCAGCCAATTGACATCCTACGAGCAGTACTTC. Its protein is CASSQLTSYEQYF.